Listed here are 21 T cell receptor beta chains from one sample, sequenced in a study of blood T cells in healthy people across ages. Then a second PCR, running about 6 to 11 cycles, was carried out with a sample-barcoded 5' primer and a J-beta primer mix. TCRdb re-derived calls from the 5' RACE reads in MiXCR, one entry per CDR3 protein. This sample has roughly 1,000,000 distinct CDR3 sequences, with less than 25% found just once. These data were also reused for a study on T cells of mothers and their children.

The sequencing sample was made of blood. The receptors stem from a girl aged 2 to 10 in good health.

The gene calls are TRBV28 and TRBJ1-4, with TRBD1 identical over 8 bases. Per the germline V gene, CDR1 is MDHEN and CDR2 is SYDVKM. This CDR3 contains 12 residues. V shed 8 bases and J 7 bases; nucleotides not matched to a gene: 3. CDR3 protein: CASRDRREKLFF. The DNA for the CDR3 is TGTGCCAGCCGGGACAGGCGTGAAAAACTGTTTTTT.

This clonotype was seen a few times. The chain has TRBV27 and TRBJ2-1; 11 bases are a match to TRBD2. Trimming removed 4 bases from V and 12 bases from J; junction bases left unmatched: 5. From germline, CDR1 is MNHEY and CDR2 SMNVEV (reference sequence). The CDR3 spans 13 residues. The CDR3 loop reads CASSYLAGGGQFF. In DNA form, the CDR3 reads TGTGCCAGCAGTTACCTAGCGGGAGGTGGGCAGTTCTTC.

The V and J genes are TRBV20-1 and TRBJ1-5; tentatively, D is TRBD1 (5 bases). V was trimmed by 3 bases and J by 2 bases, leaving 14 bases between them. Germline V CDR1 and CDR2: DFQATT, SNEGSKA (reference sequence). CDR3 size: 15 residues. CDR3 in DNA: TGCAGTGCTAGCTTTAAGAGGGGTGGCAATCAGCCCCAGCATTTT. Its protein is CSASFKRGGNQPQHF.

The CDR3: CASSLGGNGEAFF. The CDR3 nucleotides read TGTGCCAGCAGCTTAGGAGGTAACGGTGAAGCTTTCTTT. The rearrangement joins TRBV13 to TRBJ1-1; D remains unclear. The V end was cut by 0 bases, the J end by 7 bases, with 9 bases between. The germline CDR1 and CDR2 sequences are PRHDT and FYEKMQ (reference sequence). There are 13 residues in the CDR3.

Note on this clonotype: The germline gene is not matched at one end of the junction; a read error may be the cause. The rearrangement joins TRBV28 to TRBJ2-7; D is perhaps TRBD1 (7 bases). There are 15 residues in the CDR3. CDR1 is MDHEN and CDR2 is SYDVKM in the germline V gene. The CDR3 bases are TGTGCCTGCAGTTTATTCGGGGGACAGAGCTACGAGCAGTACTTC. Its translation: CACSLFGGQSYEQYF.

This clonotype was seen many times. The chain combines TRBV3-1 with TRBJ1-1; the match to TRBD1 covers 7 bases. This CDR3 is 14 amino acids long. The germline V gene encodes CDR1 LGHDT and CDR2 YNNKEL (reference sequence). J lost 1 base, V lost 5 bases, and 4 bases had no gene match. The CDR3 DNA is TGTGCCAGCAGCACCAGACAGGGGAACACTGAAGCTTTCTTT. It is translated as CASSTRQGNTEAFF.

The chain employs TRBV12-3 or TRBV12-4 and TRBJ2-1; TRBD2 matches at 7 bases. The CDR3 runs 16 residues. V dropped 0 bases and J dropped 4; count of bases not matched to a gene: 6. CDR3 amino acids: CASSLAGQREYNEQFF. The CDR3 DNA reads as TGTGCCAGCAGTTTAGCAGGGCAGCGGGAATACAATGAGCAGTTCTTC.

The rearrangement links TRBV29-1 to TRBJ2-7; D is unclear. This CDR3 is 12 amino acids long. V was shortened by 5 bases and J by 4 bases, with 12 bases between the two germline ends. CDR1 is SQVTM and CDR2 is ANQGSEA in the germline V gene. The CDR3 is CSVFFSQYEQYF. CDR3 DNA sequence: TGCAGCGTTTTCTTTTCCCAGTACGAGCAGTACTTC.

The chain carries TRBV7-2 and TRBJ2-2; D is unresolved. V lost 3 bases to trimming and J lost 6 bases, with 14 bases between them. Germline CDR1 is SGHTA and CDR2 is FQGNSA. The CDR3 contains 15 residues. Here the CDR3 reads CASSFGWLGAGELFF. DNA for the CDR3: TGTGCCAGCAGCTTTGGTTGGCTAGGTGCCGGGGAGCTGTTTTTT.

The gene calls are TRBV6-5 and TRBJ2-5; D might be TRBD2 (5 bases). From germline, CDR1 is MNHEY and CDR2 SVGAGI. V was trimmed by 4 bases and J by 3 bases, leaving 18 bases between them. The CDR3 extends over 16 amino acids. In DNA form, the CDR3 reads TGTGCCAGCAGTTTCGGAGGTTCGGTCACCAAAGAGACCCAGTACTTC. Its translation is CASSFGGSVTKETQYF.

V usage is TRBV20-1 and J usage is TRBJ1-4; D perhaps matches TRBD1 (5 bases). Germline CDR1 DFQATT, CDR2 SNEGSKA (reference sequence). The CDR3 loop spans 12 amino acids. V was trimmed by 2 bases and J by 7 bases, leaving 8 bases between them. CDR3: CSARRGSEKLFF. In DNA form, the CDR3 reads TGCAGTGCTAGACGGGGGTCTGAAAAACTGTTTTTT.

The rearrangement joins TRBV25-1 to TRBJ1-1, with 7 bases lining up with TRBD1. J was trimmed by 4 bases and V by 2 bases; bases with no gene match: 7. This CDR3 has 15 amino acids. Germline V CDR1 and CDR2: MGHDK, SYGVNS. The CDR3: CASSETKGASTEAFF. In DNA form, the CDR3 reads TGTGCCAGCAGTGAAACAAAGGGGGCGAGCACTGAAGCTTTCTTT.

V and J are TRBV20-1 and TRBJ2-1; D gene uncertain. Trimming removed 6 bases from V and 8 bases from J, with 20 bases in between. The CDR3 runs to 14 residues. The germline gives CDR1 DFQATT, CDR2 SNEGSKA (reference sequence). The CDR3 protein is CSARTLVLVDEQFF. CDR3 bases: TGCAGTGCCCGTACCCTAGTGCTTGTGGATGAGCAGTTCTTC.

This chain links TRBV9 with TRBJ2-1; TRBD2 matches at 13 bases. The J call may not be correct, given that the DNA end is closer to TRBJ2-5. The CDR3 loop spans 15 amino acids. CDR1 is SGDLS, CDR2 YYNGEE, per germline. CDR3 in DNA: TGTGCCAGCAGTAACCCGGGACTAGCGGGGGAGACCCAGTACTTC. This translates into CASSNPGLAGETQYF.

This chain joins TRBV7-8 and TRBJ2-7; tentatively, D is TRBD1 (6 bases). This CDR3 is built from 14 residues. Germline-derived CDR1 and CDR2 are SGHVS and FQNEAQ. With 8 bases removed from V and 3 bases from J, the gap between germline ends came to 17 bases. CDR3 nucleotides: TGTGCCAGCTCACCCGAGGACAGAAACTACGAGCAGTACTTC. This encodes CASSPEDRNYEQYF. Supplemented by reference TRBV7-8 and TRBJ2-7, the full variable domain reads GAGVSQSPRYKVAKRGQDVALRCDPISGHVSLFWYQQALGQGPEFLTYFQNEAQLDKSGLPSDRFFAERPEGSVSTLKIQRTQQEDSAVYLCASSPEDRNYEQYFGPGTRLTVT.

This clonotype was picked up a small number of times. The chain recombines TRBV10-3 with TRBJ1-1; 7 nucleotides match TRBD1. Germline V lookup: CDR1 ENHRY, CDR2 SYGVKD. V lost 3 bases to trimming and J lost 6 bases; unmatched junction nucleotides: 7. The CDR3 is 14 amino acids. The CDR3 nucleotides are TGTGCCATCAGTGATCAAAAGGGGGCGGCTGAAGCTTTCTTT. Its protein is CAISDQKGAAEAFF.

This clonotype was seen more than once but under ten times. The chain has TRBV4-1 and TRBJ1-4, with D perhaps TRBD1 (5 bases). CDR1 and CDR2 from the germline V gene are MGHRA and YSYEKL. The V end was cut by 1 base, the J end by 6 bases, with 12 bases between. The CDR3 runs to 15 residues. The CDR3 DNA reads TGCGCCAGCAGCCAAGCAGGGTGGGGGGATGAAAAACTGTTTTTT. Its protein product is CASSQAGWGDEKLFF.

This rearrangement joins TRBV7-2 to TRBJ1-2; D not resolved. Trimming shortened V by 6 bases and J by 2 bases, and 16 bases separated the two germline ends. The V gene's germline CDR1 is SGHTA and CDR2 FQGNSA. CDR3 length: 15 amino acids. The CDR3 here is CASSHGFVENYGYTF. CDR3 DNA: TGTGCCAGCAGTCACGGGTTCGTGGAGAACTATGGCTACACCTTC.

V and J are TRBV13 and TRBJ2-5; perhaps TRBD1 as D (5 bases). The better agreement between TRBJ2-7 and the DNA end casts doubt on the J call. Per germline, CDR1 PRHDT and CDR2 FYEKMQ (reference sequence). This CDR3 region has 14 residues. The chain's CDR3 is CASSSQQDSYEQYF. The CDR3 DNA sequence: TGTGCCAGCAGTTCTCAACAGGACTCCTACGAGCAGTACTTC.

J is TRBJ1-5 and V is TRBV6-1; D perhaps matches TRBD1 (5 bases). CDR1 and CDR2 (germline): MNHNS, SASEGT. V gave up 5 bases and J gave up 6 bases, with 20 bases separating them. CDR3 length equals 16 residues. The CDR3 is CASSRGGEDFPQPQHF. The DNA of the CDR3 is TGTGCCAGCAGTCGCGGGGGGGAAGACTTCCCTCAGCCCCAGCATTTT.

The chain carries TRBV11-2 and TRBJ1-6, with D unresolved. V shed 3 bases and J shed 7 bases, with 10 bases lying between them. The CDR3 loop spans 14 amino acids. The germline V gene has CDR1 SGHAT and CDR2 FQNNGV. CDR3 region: CASSLRFGNSPLHF. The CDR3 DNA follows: TGTGCCAGCAGCTTGCGGTTCGGGAATTCACCCCTCCACTTT.